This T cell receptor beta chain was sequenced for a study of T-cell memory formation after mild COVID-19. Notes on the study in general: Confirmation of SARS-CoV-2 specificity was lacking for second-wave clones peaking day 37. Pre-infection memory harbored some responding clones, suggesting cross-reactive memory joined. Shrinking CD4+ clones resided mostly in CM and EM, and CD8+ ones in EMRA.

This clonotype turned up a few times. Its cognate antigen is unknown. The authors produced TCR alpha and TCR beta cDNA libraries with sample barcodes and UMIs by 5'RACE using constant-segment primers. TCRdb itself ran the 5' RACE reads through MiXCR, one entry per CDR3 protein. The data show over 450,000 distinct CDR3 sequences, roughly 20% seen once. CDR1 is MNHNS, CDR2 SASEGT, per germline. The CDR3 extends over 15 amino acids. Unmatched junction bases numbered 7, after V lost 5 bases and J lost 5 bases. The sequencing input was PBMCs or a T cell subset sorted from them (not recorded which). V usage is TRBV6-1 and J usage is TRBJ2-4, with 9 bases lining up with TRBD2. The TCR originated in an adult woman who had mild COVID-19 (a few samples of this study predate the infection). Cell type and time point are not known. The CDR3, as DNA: TGTGCCAGCAGTCCTAGCGGGATGGCTCAAAACATTCAGTACTTC. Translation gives CASSPSGMAQNIQYF.